A selection of T cell receptor beta chains follows, all from one sample in a study of T-cell memory formation after mild COVID-19. In TCRdb, the 5' RACE reads were re-called with MiXCR into one record per CDR3 protein. The data show 250,000 to 400,000 distinct CDR3 sequences, around 15% seen once. Material for sequencing was PBMCs or a T cell subset sorted from them (not recorded which). Receptors were obtained from a man younger than 35 who had mild COVID-19 (a few samples of this study predate the infection). Cell type and time point are not known. Both conserved end residues are part of each CDR3. Fields, in order: clone size, J gene, D gene, V gene, CDR3 DNA, CDR3 protein. The D gene is left open where the match is weak. Clone size is stated in some rows and not others, as once, few, many or a class when expanded.

few TRBJ2-3 NA TRBV20-1 TGCAGTGCTACCTTTTCGGGGAGCACAGATACGCAGTATTTT CSATFSGSTDTQYF
NA TRBJ2-3 TRBD1 TRBV9 TGTGCCAGCAGCGGGCGGGACAGGGTGGATACGCAGTATTTT CASSGRDRVDTQYF
NA TRBJ2-5 TRBD2 TRBV20-1 TGCAGTGCTAGATCGGGGGGTCCGGGAGAGACCCAGTACTTC CSARSGGPGETQYF
many TRBJ2-2 NA TRBV12-3/TRBV12-4 TGTGCCAGCACCCCCGGGAACACCGGGGAGCTGTTTTTT CASTPGNTGELFF
NA TRBJ2-5 NA TRBV4-2 TGTGCCAGCAGCCAAGGGACCGTCGACGAGACCCAGTACTTC CASSQGTVDETQYF
few TRBJ2-7 NA TRBV28 TGTGCCAGCAGTTTCCCCAGATCCTCCTACGAGCAGTACTTC CASSFPRSSYEQYF
NA TRBJ1-1 NA TRBV7-9 TGTGCCAGCAGCTTCACCACTGAAGCTTTCTTT CASSFTTEAFF
NA TRBJ2-5 TRBD2 TRBV20-1 TGCAGTGCACTAGCGGCAGAGACCCAGTACTTC CSALAAETQYF
NA TRBJ2-5 NA TRBV5-1 TGCGCCAGCAGCTTGGGGGAAAGGAGAGAGACCCAGTACTTC CASSLGERRETQYF
few TRBJ2-3 NA TRBV6-2/TRBV6-3 TGTGCCATCAGTGTCACCGGTCTGGGCCGCACAGATACGCAGTATTTT CAISVTGLGRTDTQYF
many TRBJ2-5 NA TRBV5-1 TGCGCCAGCAGCTTTAGCGGTGGCGGTGAGACCCAGTACTTC CASSFSGGGETQYF
few TRBJ2-3 NA TRBV15 TGTGCCACCAGCAATTATAACCAGGATACGCAGTATTTT CATSNYNQDTQYF
NA TRBJ2-5 NA TRBV29-1 TGCAGCGTTGTAGCTCTAGGTTCGGATGCCCAGTACTTC CSVVALGSDAQYF
NA TRBJ1-1 NA TRBV30 TGTGCCTGGCTGGGTTTTGGAGTAGCTGAAGCTTTCTTT CAWLGFGVAEAFF
many TRBJ2-7 NA TRBV2 TGTGCCAGCAGTGAAGCGCACGGCTCCTACGAGCAGTACTTC CASSEAHGSYEQYF
NA TRBJ1-5 NA TRBV4-1 TGCGCCAGCAGCCCATCAACTCCAAGCAATCAGCCCCAGCATTTT CASSPSTPSNQPQHF
many TRBJ1-1 TRBD1 TRBV4-2 TGTGCCAGCAGCCAAGCGGCTGGACAGGGAGCGTGGATGACTGAAGCTTTCTTT CASSQAAGQGAWMTEAFF
few TRBJ2-5 NA TRBV6-5 TGTGCCAGCAGTCCAGTTATCGCCCCGACAGAGCCTCAGTACTTC CASSPVIAPTEPQYF
NA TRBJ2-7 NA TRBV29-1 TGCAGCGTTGGGCCCAACTACGAGCAGTACTTC CSVGPNYEQYF
few TRBJ1-6 TRBD1 TRBV4-3 TGCGCCAGCAGCTCTCGGGACAGGGAGCACTCACCCCTCCACTTT CASSSRDREHSPLHF
NA TRBJ2-5 NA TRBV4-2 TGTGCCAGCAGCCAAGAGAGGGGGGGCGAAAGGACCCAGTACTTC CASSQERGGERTQYF
NA TRBJ2-7 NA TRBV27 TGTGCCAGCACCTCTGTGGGGGAGCAGTACTTC CASTSVGEQYF
NA TRBJ2-5 TRBD2 TRBV29-1 TGCAGCGCAGCCGGGACTAGTTTAGAGACCCAGTACTTC CSAAGTSLETQYF
few TRBJ2-3 TRBD2 TRBV6-1 TGTGCCAGCAGCCGGACTAGCGGGGCCGAAACAGATACGCAGTATTTT CASSRTSGAETDTQYF
NA TRBJ2-1 NA TRBV7-2 TGTGCCAGCAGCTTAAGTCCAGGAGGTGAGCAGTTCTTC CASSLSPGGEQFF
many TRBJ2-7 NA TRBV10-3 TGTGCCATCAAGACCCCTATGCTCTACGAGCAGTACTTC CAIKTPMLYEQYF
few TRBJ2-3 TRBD2 TRBV6-2/TRBV6-3 TGTGCCAGCACCCCCTTAGGAGCGGGGCCGACAGATACGCAGTATTTT CASTPLGAGPTDTQYF
NA TRBJ1-1 NA TRBV7-2 TGTGCCAGCAGCTTAGCGAACAGGGCCCAAGCTTTCTTT CASSLANRAQAFF
few TRBJ2-3 NA TRBV27 TGTGCCAGCAGTTCCCACGCCCGCCCAGATACGCAGTATTTT CASSSHARPDTQYF
few TRBJ1-1 NA TRBV11-2 TGTGCCAGCAGCTTACACGGGAATTGGGCGGGAACTGAAGCTTTCTTT CASSLHGNWAGTEAFF
few TRBJ2-3 NA TRBV11-3 TGTGCCAGCAGCTTGGGGGGAACAGGAGATACGCAGTATTTT CASSLGGTGDTQYF
few TRBJ1-1 NA TRBV10-2 TGCGCCAGCAGTGACCTACAGGGTGAAGCTTTCTTT CASSDLQGEAFF
NA TRBJ2-1 NA TRBV7-2 TGTGCCAGCAGCTTAATCCCAGCCGGGGGTAATGAGCAGTTCTTC CASSLIPAGGNEQFF
many TRBJ2-2 NA TRBV2 TGTGCCAGTTACTTCTCCGGGGAGCTGTTTTTT CASYFSGELFF
NA TRBJ1-5 TRBD1 TRBV5-1 TGCGCCAGCAGCTTACAGGGGATGGAGCCCCAGCATTTT CASSLQGMEPQHF
NA TRBJ2-3 TRBD1 TRBV6-6 TGTGCCAGCAGTTACGGGAGACAGGGTGTTGATACGCAGTATTTT CASSYGRQGVDTQYF
NA TRBJ2-7 TRBD1 TRBV10-1 TGCGCCAGCAACCACAGGGGGTCCTACGAGCAGTACTTC CASNHRGSYEQYF
NA TRBJ1-1 NA TRBV12-3/TRBV12-4 TGTGCCAGCAGTTTGAGGGGACCTGAAGCTTTCTTT CASSLRGPEAFF
few TRBJ2-5 NA TRBV5-6 TGTGCCAGCAGCTTGTATGTGCCCCAGCAAGAGACCCAGTACTTC CASSLYVPQQETQYF
few TRBJ2-3 NA TRBV29-1 TGCAGCGTTGAGGAGGGTACAGATACGCAGTATTTT CSVEEGTDTQYF
NA TRBJ2-2 NA TRBV7-8 TGTGCCAGCACCCCCCAAACGGCGGCCGGGGAGCTGTTTTTT CASTPQTAAGELFF
many TRBJ2-2 TRBD1 TRBV4-1 TGCGCCAGCAGAAAACCGGGACAGGGAGGTCTGTTTTTT CASRKPGQGGLFF
NA TRBJ1-1 NA TRBV7-2 TGTGCCAGCAGCTCTAGTCGAGGGACTGAAGCTTTCTTT CASSSSRGTEAFF
many TRBJ2-5 NA TRBV5-1 TGCGCCAGCAGCCTACTAGACGGCCTAGGGGAGACCCAGTACTTC CASSLLDGLGETQYF
few TRBJ2-1 NA TRBV27 TGTGCCAGCAGTTCGGGACTTCGATACAATGAGCAGTTCTTC CASSSGLRYNEQFF
few TRBJ2-3 TRBD2 TRBV5-1 TGCGCCAGCAGCTTGCCTAGCGGGAAGACCACAGATACGCAGTATTTT CASSLPSGKTTDTQYF
NA TRBJ1-1 TRBD1 TRBV12-3/TRBV12-4 TGTGCCAGCAGAGAAAACCTTGGACAGGGAAACACTGAAGCTTTCTTT CASRENLGQGNTEAFF
NA TRBJ2-6 NA TRBV28 TGTGCCAGCAGTAACACAGATTCCGGGACACCCATGTTGGGGGCCAACGTCCTGACTTTC CASSNTDSGTPMLGANVLTF
NA TRBJ1-1 TRBD1 TRBV7-2 TGTGCCAGCACCCTTGGACAGGGGAACACTGAAGCTTTCTTT CASTLGQGNTEAFF
NA TRBJ2-1 NA TRBV7-9 TGTGCCAGCAGCACCTCTGAGCAGTTCTTC CASSTSEQFF